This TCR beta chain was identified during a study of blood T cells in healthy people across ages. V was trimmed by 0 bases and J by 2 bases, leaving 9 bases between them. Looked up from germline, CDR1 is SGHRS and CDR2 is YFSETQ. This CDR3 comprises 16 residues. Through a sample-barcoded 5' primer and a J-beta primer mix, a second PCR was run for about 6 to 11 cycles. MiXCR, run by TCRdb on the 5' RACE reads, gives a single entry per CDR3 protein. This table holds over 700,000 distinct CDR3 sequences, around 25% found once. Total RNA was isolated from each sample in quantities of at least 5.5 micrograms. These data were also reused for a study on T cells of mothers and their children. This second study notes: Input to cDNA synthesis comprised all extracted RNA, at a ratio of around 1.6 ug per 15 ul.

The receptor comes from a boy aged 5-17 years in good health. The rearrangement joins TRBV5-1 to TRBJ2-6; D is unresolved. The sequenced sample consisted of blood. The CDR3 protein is CASSLVRATGANVLTF. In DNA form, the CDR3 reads TGCGCCAGCAGCTTGGTAAGGGCTACTGGGGCCAACGTCCTGACTTTC.